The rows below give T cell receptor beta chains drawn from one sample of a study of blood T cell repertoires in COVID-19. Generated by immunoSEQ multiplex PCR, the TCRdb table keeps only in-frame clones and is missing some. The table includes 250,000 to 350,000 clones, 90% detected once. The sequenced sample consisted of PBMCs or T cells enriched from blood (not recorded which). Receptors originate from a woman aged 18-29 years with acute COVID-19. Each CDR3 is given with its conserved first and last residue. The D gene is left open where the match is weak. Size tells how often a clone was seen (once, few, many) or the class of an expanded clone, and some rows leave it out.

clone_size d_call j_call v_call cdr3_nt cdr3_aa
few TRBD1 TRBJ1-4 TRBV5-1 TGCGCCAGCAGCAGCCAACAGGGGCGGTTGGGTGAAAAACTGTTTTTT CASSSQQGRLGEKLFF
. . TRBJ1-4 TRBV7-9 TGTGCCAGCAGCCGCGGGAGTAGCCGTGAAAAACTGTTTTTT CASSRGSSREKLFF
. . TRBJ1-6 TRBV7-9 TGTGCCAGCAGCGACACGGATTCAAGCTCCTATAATTCACCCCTCCACTTT CASSDTDSSSYNSPLHF
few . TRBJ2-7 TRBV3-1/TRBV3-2 TGTGCCAGCAGCCAAGGATGGGTAGCGGAGACCTACGAGCAGTACTTC CASSQGWVAETYEQYF
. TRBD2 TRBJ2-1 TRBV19 TGTGCCAGTAGTGCGACTCCCGGGACTAGCAGGGGCCATGAGCAGTTCTTC CASSATPGTSRGHEQFF
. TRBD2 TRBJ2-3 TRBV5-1 TGCGCCAGCAGCTTGTTAGCTCGATTAGCGGGAGGCTCTAAGCAGTATTTT CASSLLARLAGGSKQYF
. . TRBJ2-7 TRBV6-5 TGTGCCAGCAGTTCCGCCGACAGATTCGAGTCCGAGCAGTACTTC CASSSADRFESEQYF
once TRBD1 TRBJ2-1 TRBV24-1 TGTGCCACCAGAGACAGGGAATACAATGAGCAGTTCTTC CATRDREYNEQFF
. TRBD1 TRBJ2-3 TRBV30 TGTGCCTGCGACGACAGGGGAGGCACAGATACGCAGTATTTT CACDDRGGTDTQYF
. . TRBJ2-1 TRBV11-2 TGTGCCAGCAGCAGCTTTTTGGTAGAGCAGTTCTTC CASSSFLVEQFF
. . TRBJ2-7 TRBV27 TGTGCCAGCAGTTTATATCTCGGGACTTACGAGCAGTACTTC CASSLYLGTYEQYF
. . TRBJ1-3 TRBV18 TGTGCCAGCTCACCCCCCGGGTCCCGCTCTGGAAACACCATATATTTT CASSPPGSRSGNTIYF
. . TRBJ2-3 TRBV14 TGTGCCAGCAGCCAAGATCAGGGAAGCACAGATACGCAGTATTTT CASSQDQGSTDTQYF
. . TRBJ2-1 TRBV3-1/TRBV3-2 TGTGCCAGCAGCCAAGATGTCCAACAGGGCACCCAAGTCCTTAATGAGCAGTTCTTC CASSQDVQQGTQVLNEQFF
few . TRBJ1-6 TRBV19 TGTGCCAGTAGGCGGGGGCCCATAAATTCACCCCTCCACTTT CASRRGPINSPLHF
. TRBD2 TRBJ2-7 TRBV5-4 TGTGCCAGCAGCCCCGGGGGGATTCCCTACGAGCAGTACTTC CASSPGGIPYEQYF
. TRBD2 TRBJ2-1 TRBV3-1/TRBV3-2 TGTGCCAGCAGCCAATCGTGGCTAATCGGACTAGCGACATACAATGAGCAGTTCTTC CASSQSWLIGLATYNEQFF
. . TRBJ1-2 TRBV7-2 TGTGCCAGCAGCTCGGGGGCGGGAGGAAGCGGCTATGGCTACACCTTC CASSSGAGGSGYGYTF
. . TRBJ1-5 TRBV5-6 TGTGCCAGCAGCTTGAATTTGGGCAGCAATCAGCCCCAGCATTTT CASSLNLGSNQPQHF
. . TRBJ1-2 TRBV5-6 TGTGCCAGCAGTCGTGTAGCTTTTTATGGCTACACCTTC CASSRVAFYGYTF
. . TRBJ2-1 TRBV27 TGTGCCAGCAGTGCCTACCCCTCAAGCTCCTACAATGAGCAGTTCTTC CASSAYPSSSYNEQFF
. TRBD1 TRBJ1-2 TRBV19 TGTGCCAGTAGTATCTGGACAGGAAGGAGGAACTATGGCTACACCTTC CASSIWTGRRNYGYTF
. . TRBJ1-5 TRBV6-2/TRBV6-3 TGTGCCAGCAGTTACGGTGGAGGGGAGGGCAATCAGCCCCAGCATTTT CASSYGGGEGNQPQHF
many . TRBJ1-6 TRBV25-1 TGTGCCAGCAGTGAAGGGGGGGGTTCCTCACCCCTCCACTTT CASSEGGGSSPLHF
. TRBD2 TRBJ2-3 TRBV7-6 TGTGCCAGCGGGGGGGGAGATACGCAGTATTTT CASGGGDTQYF
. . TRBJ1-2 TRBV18 TGTGCCAGCTCACCACCGGTTACGGGCTATGGCTACACCTTC CASSPPVTGYGYTF
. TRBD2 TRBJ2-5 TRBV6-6 TGTGCCAGCAGTCCCAGACTAGCACCCGAAGAGACCCAGTACTTC CASSPRLAPEETQYF
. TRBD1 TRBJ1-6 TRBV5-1 TGCGCCAGCAGCGGAGGGGACAGGGGTCTGGCCCTCCACTTT CASSGGDRGLALHF
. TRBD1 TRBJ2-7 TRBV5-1 TGCGCCAGCAGCTTTTGGGGGACAGGCTACGAGCAGTACTTC CASSFWGTGYEQYF